This TCR beta chain was sequenced in a study of long-term antiretroviral therapy in people with HIV. Study-wide context: The oldest specimens predate the 2015 immediate-ART recommendation by about a decade.

Details on this clone: Its antigen remains unidentified.

The authors ran the immunoSEQ assay, v3.0, at survey level. Repertoires were generated with immunoSEQ multiplex PCR, while TCRdb's copy carries only in-frame clones and drops some. The sample comprises approximately 20,000 clones, roughly four fifths of which are singletons, and around 6.9% rests with the top ten. Researchers secured at least one pre-ART and at least two post-ART PBMC samples from each donor. Treatment for every participant with HIV took place in the United States. Study observations and caveats: Post-ART diversity increased but stayed below transplant donor controls.

Germline V gene sequence: CDR1 MNHNS, CDR2 SASEGT. The V end was cut by 3 bases, the J end by 8 bases, with 10 bases between. The CDR3 is made up of 12 amino acids. This sequence originates from a man in his forties or fifties with HIV. The rearrangement links TRBV6-1 to TRBJ1-1; D uncertain. The sample consisted of unsorted PBMCs, taken 2.2 years after starting antiretroviral therapy. The DNA for the CDR3 is TGTGCCAGCAGTGAGACATCTTGGGAAGCTTTCTTT. Translation gives CASSETSWEAFF.